Described below is a single TCR beta chain sequence and its context. Its antigen is currently not known. The sample holds no much larger clone one base away, and base qualities are not on file. CDR1 is given as SGHDN and CDR2 as FVKESK, both from the germline V gene. From its cysteine to its phenylalanine, the CDR3 spans 16 amino acids. Here the CDR3 DNA is all that survives: 48 bases in frame from base 1. V is clipped by 3 bases and J by 3 bases, and the sequence between their germline boundaries is 18 bases long. The method was the immunoSEQ multiplex PCR assay. For the multiplex PCR, a mixture combining 60 forward primers for TCR Vbeta segments and 13 reverse primers for TCR Jbeta segments was used. The CDR3 region of rearranged TCR beta genes was amplified from genomic DNA by a multiplex PCR assay. The Illumina HiSeq System was used to sequence the amplified TCR beta libraries as 87-base-pair reads. Under the source paper's analysis protocol: A later analysis counted 65 million to 90 million unique TCR beta chains across the roughly 700 repertoires, and some 12 million of these chains were shared by at least two donors. To remove PCR and sequencing errors, raw reads were error-corrected and collapsed into unique sequences using a nearest-neighbor algorithm that merged closely related sequences. Alignment of CDR3 sequences to IMGT reference sequences was used to assign V, D and J gene segments. For a sequence to be retained, at least a six-nucleotide match to both a V gene segment and a J gene segment was required. Rearrangements were called productive when the CDR3 lacked stop codons and stayed in frame with V and J; all others were non-productive. CDR3 was defined according to IMGT convention as the region running from the second conserved V-encoded cysteine to the conserved J-encoded phenylalanine. The earlier analysis of a few hundred of the donors excluded sequences that lacked an unambiguous match to a single V gene segment. An earlier analysis of about 600 of the donors called V segments functional above 56.7% productive rearrangements and segregating when the between-donor standard deviation exceeded 5%. A statistical classification framework was built to diagnose cytomegalovirus status from the catalog of TCR beta chain sequences. V and J gene assignment, in a later analysis, came from comparing TCR nucleotide sequences with IMGT/GENE-DB human TR gene sequences. A later analysis assigned CDR3 sequences and most-parsimonious VDJ recombination scenarios with the TCRdist pipeline. In a later analysis, each TCR beta chain was defined by its CDR3 amino acid sequence together with its V-gene family, and reads without a unique V-gene family were excluded. A later analysis removed 592 highly shared, low-generation-probability nucleotide sequences to deal with suspected cross-contamination and a sequencing artifact. In a later analysis, a clonal expansion index was calculated for each public chain from normalized within-repertoire ranks of inferred template counts. In a later analysis, generation probabilities were computed using a VDJ recombination model fitted to out-of-frame rearrangements, and the results were checked against IGoR. In a later analysis, TCR-TCR, TCR-HLA and TCR-CMV co-occurrence was scored with hypergeometric tests, and a repertoire-size bias correction was applied to TCR pairs. In a later analysis, false discovery rates were estimated by permuting HLA or CMV assignments 20 times. A later analysis grouped co-occurring TCRs with DBSCAN, adding TCRdist sequence similarity when clustering within HLA-allele-positive subsets. For co-occurrence clustering, repertoires with fewer than 30,000 or more than 120,000 public chains were excluded, along with roughly 5 repertoires with anomalous nucleotide sharing. TCRdb limited this immuneACCESS table to in-frame rearrangements with V and J called. A share of clones is missing; checked studies link under half to unresolved V genes, and the rest is unexplained. The DNA was the basis for D and trimming; V, J and clone size are from that table. In this sample the table shows over 85,000 clones, 79% of which occur a single time. The top ten clonotypes cover 6.2% of the sample.

The sample originates from a study of cytomegalovirus exposure and HLA in healthy donors listed by TCRdb under 2017. For context, the study as a whole: In an earlier analysis of several hundred of the donors, 250 to 350 Gb of sequence data and 90 million to 130 million unique TCR beta sequences from roughly 190 million T cells were reported. An early release that covered roughly 600 HLA-typed donors contained approximately 300 gigabases of sequencing data and some 87 million unique TCR sequences. Of the roughly 430 genotyped donors, about 80% fell in the genetic ancestry cluster associated with self-reported Caucasian donors. The study aimed to test whether signatures of past pathogen exposure could be identified by cataloging public T cell receptors. The T cell repertoires of 670 or so subjects were profiled by immunosequencing and related to cytomegalovirus serostatus. A separate validation cohort of about 110 different subjects was used in addition to the approximately 670-subject first cohort. The study combined high-throughput TCR immunosequencing, statistical association of individual TCRs with disease status, and machine learning to predict cytomegalovirus infection status. A later analysis re-examined previously published TCR beta repertoires from 500 to 700 donors and added high-resolution HLA genotyping to investigate patterns of TCR occurrence. Rather than drawing on any new phenotypic data, the later analysis identified candidate immune exposures from TCR beta sequences and the way those sequences occurred across donors. In an earlier analysis of a few hundred of the donors, high-throughput TCR beta sequencing was used to judge whether each TCR beta V gene segment behaved as functional or pseudogenic. Donor age, sex, ethnicity and CMV serostatus were compiled together with the repertoire data. A later genetic analysis used genome-wide SNP genotypes for about 65% of the 666 donors, treating that subset as a discovery cohort. Every repertoire in the discovery cohort had been generated on one and the same sequencing platform. Both class I and class II loci were covered by HLA typing, at four-digit resolution. Typing coverage varied by locus: roughly 629-630 donors for A, B, C, DRB1 and DQB1; approximately 500 for DQA1; around 570 for DPA1; approximately 490 for DPB1. Four or five DR-DQ haplotypes were treated as single units for association and clustering because of strong linkage in the cohort. On average, roughly 250,000 unique TCR beta nucleotide sequences were sequenced per donor among a few hundred genotyped donors of the cohort, with 15% to 20% of those sequences being non-productive.

General conclusions and limits of the study: A later genetic analysis reported fewer N-insertions in productive TCRs among donors in an Asian-associated ancestry cluster than the approximately 700-donor mean. The classifier was reported to diagnose cytomegalovirus status with high specificity and sensitivity in both the original cohort and the validation cohort. Linkage disequilibrium might explain the correlated functional status among segregating V segments, but an unknown experimental factor could not be excluded. Because counts were too low, seventeen rarely observed V segments, including chromosome 9 orphons, were excluded from the earlier analysis of about 500 of the donors. The study gave a list of 150 to 200 TCR beta chains associated with cytomegalovirus. HLA typing was unavailable for some donors at each locus, so association tests used only the typed subset. For the cohort, immune exposure information was limited to CMV serostatus. A later analysis reported that several top co-occurrence clusters appeared linked to parvovirus B19, influenza, CMV and Epstein-Barr virus. Strong co-occurrence of HLA alleles, especially DR and DQ, made assigning TCR associations to individual alleles difficult. In a later analysis, the rate of TCR association differed among HLA loci, with DRB1 alleles having the most associated TCRs and HLA-C alleles having the fewest. An earlier analysis of around 600 of the donors showed that most TCR beta V segments appeared in productive rearrangements either about 87% or about 30% of the time, which broadly matched IMGT annotations. The 87-base-pair reads could not distinguish some IMGT-functional V segments, including TRBV6-2 and TRBV6-3, so those segments were excluded. A cluster of highly shared sequence variants was judged likely to represent a technical artifact of the sequencing pipeline. A few of the identified cytomegalovirus-associated TCR beta chains were confirmed in vitro to be specific for cytomegalovirus antigens. Only TCR beta chains were sequenced in this cohort, and the absence of alpha or paired-chain data limited detectable features. The authors suggested that the approach could potentially be extended to other disease states and immunological phenotypes. A later genetic analysis associated a missense DCLRE1C variant with V-gene and J-gene trimming of TCR beta chains, and an independent cohort replicated the association. A later analysis found that most CMV-associated TCR beta chains appeared HLA-restricted, with HLA associations seemingly driven largely by CMV exposure. Across donors, most TCR sequences were observed very rarely, whereas some public TCRs were present in many individuals. The presence/absence analyses assumed that sequencing depth was roughly uniform across donors, and that assumption may not be true. A further reported finding was that TCR beta sequences accurately predicted the HLA-A and HLA-B alleles for most subjects in the first cohort. Compared with equally common non-associated chains, HLA-associated TCR beta chains in a later analysis were more clonally expanded and had lower generation probabilities. Specific HLA alleles were associated with roughly 16,000 TCR beta sequences at a false discovery rate of 0.05 in a later analysis.

The cohort comprised fewer than 700 healthy bone marrow donors. Cohort members were all nominally healthy when sampled, although unrecorded immune exposures were likely present. The donor was CMV seropositive and was included in the group of 300 or so seropositive cohort members. Each donor provided a peripheral blood sample, and peripheral blood mononuclear cells were used for TCR beta sequencing. Genomic DNA was extracted from the blood cell samples with the Qiagen DNeasy Blood Extraction Kit. The sequence links TRBV14 to TRBJ2-7; a tentative D call is TRBD1 (6 bases match). The specimen sequenced was PBMCs. This receptor was taken from a young man in good health and CMV-seropositive. The CDR3 here reads CASSHQGSQGFYEQYF. The sequence in DNA is TGTGCCAGCAGCCACCAGGGGTCCCAGGGTTTCTACGAGCAGTACTTC.